The sequence of this TCR beta chain was determined in a study of shared clonotypes between healthy human individuals. Study at large: Each donor's CD8 memory used one plate, CD8 naive two, each CD4 subset three. Study-level findings and limits: A reduction in generation probabilities was seen for non-shared clonotypes relative to those shared by all four donors. Large sequencing depth failed to make sorted-subset sequencing complete, rarefaction showed.

The CDR3 consists of 14 residues. V was trimmed by 3 bases and J by 2 bases, leaving 11 bases between them. CDR1 is KGHSH, CDR2 LQKENI, per germline. Several immunoSEQ plates received, in even portions, the genomic DNA of each subset. Profiling relied on immunoSEQ multiplex PCR, and the TCRdb table lists in-frame clones only, not all of them. Counted here are roughly 2.4 million clones, almost 96% occurring once; the ten biggest clones make up 0.1% to 0.15%. A remark on this clone: Its antigen is unidentified.

The sample consisted of naive CD4+ T cells sorted from blood. As for subset: CD45RA+ positively selected. The source of this sequence is a man younger than 35 in good health. V and J are TRBV18 and TRBJ2-7, with D possibly TRBD1 on 5 matching bases. The CDR3 nucleotides read TGTGCCAGCTCACCTGGGGTAGGGGCCTACGAGCAGTACTTC. This codes for CASSPGVGAYEQYF.